A selection of T cell receptor beta chains follows, all from one sample in a study of blood T cell repertoires in COVID-19. Method: immunoSEQ multiplex PCR; TCRdb's copy keeps in-frame clones and lacks some. The sample yields 200,000 to 250,000 clones, about 85% seen once. Sequencing was carried out using peripheral blood. Source of these receptors: a woman aged 55-69 years with active or convalescent COVID-19. Each CDR3 is given with its conserved first and last residue. The order of the fields is clone size, D gene, J gene, V gene, CDR3 protein, CDR3 DNA. The D gene is left open where the match is weak. Expanded clones get a size class; other rows say once, few or many, or leave the size out.

clone_size: .
d_call: .
j_call: TRBJ1-2
v_call: TRBV3-1/TRBV3-2
cdr3_aa: CASSKEGGGYTF
cdr3_nt: TGTGCCAGCAGCAAGGAGGGTGGCGGCTACACCTTC

clone_size: .
d_call: .
j_call: TRBJ2-1
v_call: TRBV24-1
cdr3_aa: CATSGGGRVGMQFF
cdr3_nt: TGTGCCACCAGTGGTGGTGGCAGGGTTGGTATGCAGTTCTTC

clone_size: .
d_call: TRBD2
j_call: TRBJ2-1
v_call: TRBV6-1
cdr3_aa: CASSEPAGVGEQFF
cdr3_nt: TGTGCCAGCAGTGAACCCGCGGGGGTCGGTGAGCAGTTCTTC

clone_size: once
d_call: .
j_call: TRBJ1-5
v_call: TRBV5-1
cdr3_aa: CASSPSSLDRGNQPQHF
cdr3_nt: TGCGCCAGCAGCCCCTCCTCGCTCGACAGAGGCAATCAGCCCCAGCATTTT

clone_size: .
d_call: .
j_call: TRBJ2-3
v_call: TRBV5-5
cdr3_aa: CASSLAPGSIADTQYF
cdr3_nt: TGTGCCAGCAGCTTGGCACCGGGATCTATCGCAGATACGCAGTATTTT

clone_size: .
d_call: TRBD1
j_call: TRBJ2-1
v_call: TRBV19
cdr3_aa: CASNAGTGGFNEQFF
cdr3_nt: TGTGCCAGTAACGCCGGGACAGGGGGTTTCAATGAGCAGTTCTTC

clone_size: few
d_call: .
j_call: TRBJ1-5
v_call: TRBV10-3
cdr3_aa: CAISESPSDQPQHF
cdr3_nt: TGTGCCATCAGTGAGTCCCCTTCGGATCAGCCCCAGCATTTT

clone_size: .
d_call: TRBD1
j_call: TRBJ1-3
v_call: TRBV11-2
cdr3_aa: CASSWDSPEGNTIYF
cdr3_nt: TGTGCCAGCAGCTGGGACAGCCCAGAAGGAAACACCATATATTTT

clone_size: .
d_call: TRBD2
j_call: TRBJ2-1
v_call: TRBV3-1/TRBV3-2
cdr3_aa: CASSQDLAGSYNEQFF
cdr3_nt: TGTGCCAGCAGCCAAGATCTAGCGGGGTCGTACAATGAGCAGTTCTTC

clone_size: .
d_call: TRBD2
j_call: TRBJ2-5
v_call: TRBV7-2
cdr3_aa: CASSPRGGPGGETQYF
cdr3_nt: TGTGCCAGCAGTCCTCGGGGGGGCCCGGGAGGAGAGACCCAGTACTTC

clone_size: few
d_call: .
j_call: TRBJ2-5
v_call: TRBV5-4
cdr3_aa: CASSFPGKETQYF
cdr3_nt: TGTGCCAGCAGCTTTCCAGGGAAGGAGACCCAGTACTTC

clone_size: .
d_call: .
j_call: TRBJ1-1
v_call: TRBV6-5
cdr3_aa: CASSTRDTEAFF
cdr3_nt: TGTGCCAGCAGCACGCGGGACACTGAAGCTTTCTTT

clone_size: many
d_call: .
j_call: TRBJ1-2
v_call: TRBV4-1
cdr3_aa: CASSPIPGNGYTF
cdr3_nt: TGCGCCAGCAGCCCAATCCCAGGAAATGGCTACACCTTC

clone_size: .
d_call: TRBD1
j_call: TRBJ2-7
v_call: TRBV19
cdr3_aa: CASSIRDRVYEQYF
cdr3_nt: TGTGCCAGTAGTATCCGGGACAGGGTCTACGAGCAGTACTTC

clone_size: .
d_call: TRBD2
j_call: TRBJ2-1
v_call: TRBV19
cdr3_aa: CASSIGGGLGGYNEQFF
cdr3_nt: TGTGCCAGTAGTATAGGGGGGGGACTAGGAGGCTACAATGAGCAGTTCTTC

clone_size: .
d_call: TRBD2
j_call: TRBJ2-7
v_call: TRBV6-2/TRBV6-3
cdr3_aa: CASSTTQAGGSYEQYF
cdr3_nt: TGTGCCAGCAGTACTACCCAAGCGGGAGGCTCCTACGAGCAGTACTTC

clone_size: .
d_call: .
j_call: TRBJ2-5
v_call: TRBV5-1
cdr3_aa: CASSLSRAQETQYF
cdr3_nt: TGCGCCAGCAGCTTATCCAGGGCACAAGAGACCCAGTACTTC